This TCR beta chain was identified in a study of blood T cells in healthy people across ages. Concerning this clonotype: Its antigen is not known.

Germline values: CDR1 SGHTA, CDR2 FQGNSA. Trimming took off 0 bases at V and 2 bases at J, with 12 bases between the two ends. There are 16 residues in the CDR3. A second about 6 to 12 cycle PCR used barcoded and J-beta primers. All samples gave at least 2.5 million CDR3-containing paired-end reads. TCRdb recomputed calls from the 5' RACE reads with MiXCR, one row per CDR3 protein. The repertoire holds roughly 1,000,000 distinct CDR3 sequences, with less than 25% as singletons. Study conclusions and caveats: Getting older went along with TCR beta diversity per million T cells dropping roughly linearly.

Isolation per sample recovered at least 6.5 million PBMCs. The sample was also reused in another study, on T cells of mothers and their children.

This rearrangement joins TRBV7-2 to TRBJ2-3, with D hard to call. The material sequenced was blood. This clonotype was sampled from a girl aged 2 to 9 in good health. The CDR3 sequence is CASSLALKGSTDTQYF. The CDR3 coding sequence is TGTGCCAGCAGCTTAGCGCTAAAGGGCTCCACAGATACGCAGTATTTT.